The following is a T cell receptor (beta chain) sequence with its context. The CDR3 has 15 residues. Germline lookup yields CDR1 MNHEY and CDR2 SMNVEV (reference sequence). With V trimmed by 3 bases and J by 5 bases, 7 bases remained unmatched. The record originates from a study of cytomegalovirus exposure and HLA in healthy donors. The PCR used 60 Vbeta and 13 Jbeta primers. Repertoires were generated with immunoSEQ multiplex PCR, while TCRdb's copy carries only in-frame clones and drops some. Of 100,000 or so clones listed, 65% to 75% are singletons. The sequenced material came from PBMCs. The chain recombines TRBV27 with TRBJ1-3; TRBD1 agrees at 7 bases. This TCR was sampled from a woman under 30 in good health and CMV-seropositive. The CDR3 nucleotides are TGTGCCAGCAGTTTTCAGGCAGGGGGACGAAACACCATATATTTT. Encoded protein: CASSFQAGGRNTIYF.